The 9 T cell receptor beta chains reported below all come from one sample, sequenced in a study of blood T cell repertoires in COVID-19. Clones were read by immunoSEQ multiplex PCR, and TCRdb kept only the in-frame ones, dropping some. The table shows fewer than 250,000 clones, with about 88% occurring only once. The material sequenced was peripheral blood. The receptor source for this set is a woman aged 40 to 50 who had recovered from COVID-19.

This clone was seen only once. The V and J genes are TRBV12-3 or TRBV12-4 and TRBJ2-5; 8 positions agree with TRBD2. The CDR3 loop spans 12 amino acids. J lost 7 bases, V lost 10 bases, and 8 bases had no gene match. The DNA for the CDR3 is TGTGCCAACGGGGGGGAGCAGGGGACCCAGTACTTC. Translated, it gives CANGGEQGTQYF.

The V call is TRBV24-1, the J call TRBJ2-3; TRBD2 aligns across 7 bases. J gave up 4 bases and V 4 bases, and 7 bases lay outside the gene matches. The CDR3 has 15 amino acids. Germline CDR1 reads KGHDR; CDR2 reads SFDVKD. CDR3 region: CATSDGTISSDTQYF. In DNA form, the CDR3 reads TGTGCCACCAGTGACGGGACTATAAGTTCAGATACGCAGTATTTT.

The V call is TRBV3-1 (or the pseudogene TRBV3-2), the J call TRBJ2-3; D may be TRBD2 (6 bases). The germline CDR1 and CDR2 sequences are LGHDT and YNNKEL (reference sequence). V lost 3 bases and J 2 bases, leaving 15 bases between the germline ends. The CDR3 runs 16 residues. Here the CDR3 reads CASSQEGSGYTDTQYF. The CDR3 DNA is TGTGCCAGCAGCCAGGAGGGTAGCGGCTACACAGATACGCAGTATTTT.

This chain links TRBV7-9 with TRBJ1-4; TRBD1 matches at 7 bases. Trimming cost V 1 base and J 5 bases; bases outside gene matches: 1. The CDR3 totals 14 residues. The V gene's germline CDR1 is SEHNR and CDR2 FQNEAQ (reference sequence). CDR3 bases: TGTGCCAGCAGCTTAGGGGACAGAAATGAAAAACTGTTTTTT. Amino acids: CASSLGDRNEKLFF.

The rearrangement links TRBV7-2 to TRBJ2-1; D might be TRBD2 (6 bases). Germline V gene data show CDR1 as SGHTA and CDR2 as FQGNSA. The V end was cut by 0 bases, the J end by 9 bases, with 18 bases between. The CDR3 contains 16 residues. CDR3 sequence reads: CASSLAAGIGGGEQFF. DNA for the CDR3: TGTGCCAGCAGCTTAGCCGCGGGAATCGGTGGAGGTGAGCAGTTCTTC.

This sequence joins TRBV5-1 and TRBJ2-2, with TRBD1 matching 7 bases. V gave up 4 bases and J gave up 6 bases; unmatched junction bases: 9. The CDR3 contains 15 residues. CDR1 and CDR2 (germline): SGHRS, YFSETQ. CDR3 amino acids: CASSDITGEPGELFF. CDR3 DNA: TGCGCCAGCAGCGACATCACAGGGGAGCCCGGGGAGCTGTTTTTT.

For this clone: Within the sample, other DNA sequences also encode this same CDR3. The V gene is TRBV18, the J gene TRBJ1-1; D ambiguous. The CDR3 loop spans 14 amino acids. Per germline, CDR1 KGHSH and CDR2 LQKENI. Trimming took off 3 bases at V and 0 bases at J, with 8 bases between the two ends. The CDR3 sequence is CASSPAGMNTEAFF. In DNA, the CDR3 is TGTGCCAGCTCACCGGCAGGTATGAACACTGAAGCTTTCTTT.

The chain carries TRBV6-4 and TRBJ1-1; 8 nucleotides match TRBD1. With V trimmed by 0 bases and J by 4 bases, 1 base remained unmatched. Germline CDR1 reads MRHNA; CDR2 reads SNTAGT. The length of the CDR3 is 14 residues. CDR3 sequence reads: CASSDSDRATEAFF. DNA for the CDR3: TGTGCCAGCAGTGACTCGGACAGGGCCACTGAAGCTTTCTTT.

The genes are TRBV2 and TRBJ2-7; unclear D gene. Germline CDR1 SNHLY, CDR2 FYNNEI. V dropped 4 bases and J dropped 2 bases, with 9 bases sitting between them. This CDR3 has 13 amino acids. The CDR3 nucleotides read TGTGCCAGCAGTGGCTACACTACCTACGAGCAGTACTTC. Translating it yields CASSGYTTYEQYF.